This T cell receptor (beta chain) was profiled in a study of blood T cell repertoires in COVID-19. Method: immunoSEQ multiplex PCR; TCRdb's copy keeps in-frame clones and lacks some. The table lists 250,000 to 350,000 clones, roughly 87% of them singletons. This CDR3 comprises 19 residues. CDR1 and CDR2 (germline): LNHDA, SQIVND (reference sequence). Trimming stripped 3 bases from V and 6 bases from J, with 26 bases between. The sequence derives from a woman in her thirties or forties who had recovered from COVID-19. The chain joins TRBV19 to TRBJ2-2; D is possibly TRBD2 (5 bases). Sequenced sample: PBMCs or T cells enriched from blood (not recorded which). Here the CDR3 reads CASSIYPPSGVFGAGELFF. CDR3 sequence (DNA): TGTGCCAGTAGTATTTACCCGCCTTCGGGCGTCTTCGGGGCCGGGGAGCTGTTTTTT.